The sequence of this T cell receptor (beta chain) was determined in a study of blood T cell repertoires in COVID-19. About the research overall: Acute and convalescent COVID-19 samples came from the United States, Italy and Spain. In each case, the material was cDNA or gDNA derived from T cells, B-cell-depleted T cells, or PBMCs.

Patients from Seattle were sampled longitudinally, starting during active infection. In germline, CDR1 is MDHEN, CDR2 SYDVKM. The CDR3 is 12 residues long. Trimming removed 9 bases from V and 4 bases from J; junction bases left unmatched: 3. As originally analysed: For nucleated cells, counts were estimated from reference gene primer amplification. The data were produced by immunoSEQ multiplex PCR, yet TCRdb's version contains in-frame clones alone and is incomplete. V and J calls and clone size are as listed in that table; D and trimming were resolved from the DNA. Among some 160,000 clones listed, 70% to 90% were seen once.

This chain joins TRBV28 and TRBJ1-5; 7 bases agree with TRBD1. The source is an elderly woman with COVID-19, enrolled during active disease. Sequenced: peripheral blood. The CDR3 DNA reads TGTGCCAGTGCCAGGGGGAATCAGCCCCAGCATTTT. Its translation: CASARGNQPQHF. Drawing the rest from reference TRBV28 and TRBJ1-5, the complete variable domain is DVKVTQSSRYLVKRTGEKVFLECVQDMDHENMFWYRQDPGLGLRLIYFSYDVKMKEKGDIPEGYSVSREKKERFSLILESASTNQTSMYLCASARGNQPQHFGDGTRLSIL.